This entry lists 15 T cell receptor beta chains sequenced from one sample in a study of T cell responses to AZD1222 COVID-19 vaccine. This table comes from immunoSEQ multiplex PCR, and its TCRdb copy is limited to in-frame clones, with some not included. The table records 95,000 to 150,000 clones, about 92% of them present only once. The source was peripheral blood, collected on day 0 of AZD1222 vaccination. Receptor source: an adult in good health.

The chain employs TRBV19 and TRBJ2-1; possibly TRBD1 for D (5 bases). V shed 6 bases and J shed 8 bases, with 17 bases lying between them. Germline loops: CDR1 LNHDA, CDR2 SQIVND (reference sequence). CDR3 length: 14 residues. Here the CDR3 reads CASRRGPLLDEQFF. CDR3 nucleotide sequence: TGTGCCAGTAGAAGGGGCCCCCTCCTCGATGAGCAGTTCTTC.

The chain joins TRBV7-6 to TRBJ2-7; D remains ambiguous. CDR1 is SGHVS, CDR2 FNYEAQ, per germline. Trimming removed 1 base at V and 0 bases at J, with 10 bases between. The CDR3 sequence is 15 residues long. CDR3: CASSLVWGSSYEQYF. CDR3 sequence (DNA): TGTGCCAGCAGCTTAGTATGGGGTAGCTCCTACGAGCAGTACTTC.

The rearrangement uses TRBV3-1 (or the pseudogene TRBV3-2) and TRBJ2-4; maybe TRBD2 (6 bases). The V end was cut by 3 bases, the J end by 5 bases, with 11 bases between. CDR3 length equals 14 residues. Germline V gene lookup returns CDR1 LGHDT and CDR2 YNNKEL (reference sequence). The CDR3: CASSQEPGENIQYF. DNA of the CDR3: TGTGCCAGCAGCCAGGAACCGGGAGAAAACATTCAGTACTTC.

This clone turned up a few times. The chain combines TRBV29-1 with TRBJ1-1, with 11 bases aligning to TRBD1. J lost 7 bases, V lost 6 bases, and 7 bases had no gene match. Germline V gives CDR1 SQVTM, CDR2 ANQGSEA. The CDR3 length is 13 residues. The CDR3 DNA follows: TGCAGCGTGGACAGGGGGCGCCGGGGTGAAGCTTTCTTT. Translating it yields CSVDRGRRGEAFF.

V and J are TRBV3-1 (or the pseudogene TRBV3-2) and TRBJ1-4; D uncertain. The CDR3 extends over 11 amino acids. Germline V CDR1 and CDR2: LGHDT, YNNKEL (reference sequence). The V and J ends lost 4 bases and 15 bases respectively, with 12 bases between them. The CDR3 region is CASSRSGVVFF. CDR3 in DNA: TGTGCCAGCAGCCGCTCGGGAGTCGTGTTTTTT.

The V call is TRBV6-5, the J call TRBJ2-7; TRBD2 is a possible D gene (6 bases). V dropped 1 base and J dropped 7 bases, with 17 bases sitting between them. Germline CDR1 reads MNHEY; CDR2 reads SVGAGI. CDR3 length: 15 amino acids. The CDR3 region has the DNA TGTGCCAGCAGTTACTTGGGAGGTCTGGGCACGGAGCAGTACTTC. Protein sequence: CASSYLGGLGTEQYF.

V gene TRBV11-1 combines with J gene TRBJ2-5; D is possibly TRBD2 (5 bases). There are 14 residues in the CDR3. From germline, CDR1 is SGHAT and CDR2 FQDESV (reference sequence). V lost 2 bases and J lost 2, with 9 bases in between. CDR3 sequence: CASSLRRTQETQYF. The CDR3 DNA reads TGTGCCAGCAGCTTAAGGCGGACTCAAGAGACCCAGTACTTC.

The chain carries TRBV5-1 and TRBJ2-1; 9 positions agree with TRBD1. Looked up from germline, CDR1 is SGHRS and CDR2 is YFSETQ. J was trimmed by 8 bases and V by 4 bases; bases with no gene match: 10. The CDR3 consists of 15 residues. As DNA, the CDR3 is TGCGCCAGCAGCCTTACAGGGGGCCTGGACGATGAGCAGTTCTTC. It translates to CASSLTGGLDDEQFF.

This sequence joins TRBV7-9 and TRBJ2-1; possibly TRBD2 for D (6 bases). Germline V gives CDR1 SEHNR, CDR2 FQNEAQ (reference sequence). Trimming left V 1 base short and J 6 bases short, with 10 bases between. The CDR3 extends over 14 amino acids. CDR3 sequence reads: CASSLELARNEQFF. CDR3 sequence (DNA): TGTGCCAGCAGCTTAGAGCTAGCGCGCAATGAGCAGTTCTTC. Drawing the rest from reference TRBV7-9 and TRBJ2-1, the complete variable domain is DTGVSQNPRHKITKRGQNVTFRCDPISEHNRLYWYRQTLGQGPEFLTYFQNEAQLEKSRLLSDRFSAERPKGSFSTLEIQRTEQGDSAMYLCASSLELARNEQFFGPGTRLTVL.

This clone was recorded once. This CDR3 is CASSQEGSRGEKLFF. CDR3 bases: TGTGCCAGCAGCCAAGAGGGGAGCAGGGGTGAAAAACTGTTTTTT. V usage is TRBV4-2 and J usage is TRBJ1-4, with D perhaps matching TRBD1 (6 bases). In germline, CDR1 is LGHNA, CDR2 YNFKEQ. This CDR3 spans 15 amino acids. Trimming pared 0 bases from V and 7 bases from J, leaving 12 bases between.

The rearrangement links TRBV19 to TRBJ1-5; 8 bases line up with TRBD1. The J segment lost 6 bases and the V segment lost 6 bases, leaving 7 bases of the junction unmatched. Looked up from germline, CDR1 is LNHDA and CDR2 is SQIVND (reference sequence). This CDR3 is 14 amino acids long. The CDR3 protein is CASRRTGRAQPQHF. CDR3 sequence (DNA): TGTGCCAGTAGAAGGACAGGGAGGGCTCAGCCCCAGCATTTT.

The CDR3 loop is CSARDNEQFF. The DNA of the CDR3 is TGCAGTGCTAGAGATAATGAGCAGTTCTTC. The V call is TRBV20-1, the J call TRBJ2-1; the D is unclear. Trimming left V 0 bases short and J 7 bases short, with 1 base between. CDR1 DFQATT and CDR2 SNEGSKA come from the germline V gene (reference sequence). This CDR3 has 10 amino acids.

This chain links TRBV11-2 with TRBJ2-3; D remains unclear. The germline V and J ends were trimmed by 5 bases and 7 bases, with 10 bases remaining between them. Looked up from germline, CDR1 is SGHAT and CDR2 is FQNNGV. This CDR3 has 12 amino acids. This CDR3 reads CASSPIVYTQYF. The CDR3 DNA reads TGTGCCAGCAGCCCAATCGTATATACGCAGTATTTT.

V gene TRBV7-9 combines with J gene TRBJ2-7; 9 bases match TRBD2. Germline V lookup: CDR1 SEHNR, CDR2 FQNEAQ (reference sequence). The CDR3 covers 15 residues. The ends lost 5 bases at V and 0 bases at J; junction bases unmatched: 5. The CDR3 sequence is CASSATSGRSYEQYF. CDR3 nucleotides: TGTGCCAGCAGCGCCACTAGCGGGCGCTCCTACGAGCAGTACTTC. Using reference TRBV7-9 and TRBJ2-7 for the parts outside the CDR3, the full variable domain is DTGVSQNPRHKITKRGQNVTFRCDPISEHNRLYWYRQTLGQGPEFLTYFQNEAQLEKSRLLSDRFSAERPKGSFSTLEIQRTEQGDSAMYLCASSATSGRSYEQYFGPGTRLTVT.

This chain connects TRBV3-1 (or the pseudogene TRBV3-2) to TRBJ2-7; TRBD1 is a possible D gene (6 bases). V was shortened by 4 bases and J by 6 bases, with 16 bases between the two germline ends. Germline loops: CDR1 LGHDT, CDR2 YNNKEL (reference sequence). The CDR3 is made up of 14 amino acids. As DNA, the CDR3 is TGTGCCAGCAGCCCCCGGGCCAGGGGCGTCGAGCAGTACTTC. It translates to CASSPRARGVEQYF.